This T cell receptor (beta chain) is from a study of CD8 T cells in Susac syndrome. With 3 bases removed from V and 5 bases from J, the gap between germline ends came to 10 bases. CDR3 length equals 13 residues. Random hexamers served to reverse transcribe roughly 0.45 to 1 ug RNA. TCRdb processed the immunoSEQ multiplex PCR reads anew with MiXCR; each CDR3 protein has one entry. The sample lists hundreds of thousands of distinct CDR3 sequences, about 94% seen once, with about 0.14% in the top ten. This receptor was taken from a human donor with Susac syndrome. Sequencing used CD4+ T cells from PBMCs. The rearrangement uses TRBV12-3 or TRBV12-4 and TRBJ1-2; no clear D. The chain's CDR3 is CASSFSGKYGYTF. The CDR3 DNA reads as TGTGCCAGCAGTTTTAGTGGGAAATATGGCTACACCTTC.